These 2 T cell receptor beta chains share one sample of origin, sequenced in a study of CD8 T cells in ankylosing spondylitis. General study results and limits: The study identified a TCR beta motif of eight highly homologous variants that appeared characteristic of ankylosing spondylitis blood.

The antigens these receptors bind are not known. TCRdb recomputed calls from the 5' RACE reads with MiXCR, one row per CDR3 protein. This table has about 330,000 distinct CDR3 sequences, less than 9.5% appearing once. Input material: blood, either unsorted or a sorted T cell fraction (not recorded which). The receptors derive from a male donor with ankylosing spondylitis.

This clonotype was observed a handful of times. The chain has TRBV3-1 and TRBJ2-1; D possibly corresponds to TRBD2 (6 bases). The CDR3 runs to 16 residues. V was shortened by 1 base and J by 4 bases, with 14 bases between the two germline ends. The V gene's germline CDR1 is LGHDT and CDR2 YNNKEL (reference sequence). The DNA of the CDR3 is TGTGCCAGCAGCCAAGTCCTAGCGTTGGGTTACAATGAGCAGTTCTTC. It translates to CASSQVLALGYNEQFF.

This clonotype showed up many times. V usage is TRBV12-5 and J usage is TRBJ2-1; TRBD2 matches at 14 bases. Unmatched junction bases numbered 7, after V lost 8 bases and J lost 7 bases. Germline assignment: CDR1 LGHNT and CDR2 FRNRAP. CDR3 length: 15 residues. The CDR3 sequence is CASSLGTSGRNEQFF. For the CDR3, the DNA is TGTGCTAGTTCCTTGGGGACTAGCGGGAGAAATGAGCAGTTCTTC.